This TCR beta chain was documented in a study of blood T cell repertoires in COVID-19. Across the whole study: Acute and convalescent COVID-19 samples came from the United States, Italy and Spain. PBMCs, B-cell-depleted T cells, or T cells provided the cDNA or gDNA that made up the material.

Per the authors' pipeline: Estimation of nucleated cell counts was performed using reference gene primer amplification. Libraries were prepared by immunoSEQ multiplex PCR; TCRdb keeps only in-frame clonotypes and omits some of them. V and J calls and clone size are copied from that table; D and trimming were computed from the DNA. Among some 110,000 clones listed, 85% were seen once. The V gene lost 4 bases and the J gene lost 1 base, with 11 bases spanning the gap. Germline V gene sequence: CDR1 SGHRS, CDR2 YFSETQ. The CDR3 spans 14 residues. The J gene is TRBJ1-1, the V gene TRBV5-1; unclear D gene. Sequencing was carried out using peripheral blood. The receptor was derived from a man aged 45-65 years with acute or convalescent COVID-19. The CDR3: CASSPALGNTEAFF. The CDR3, as DNA: TGCGCCAGCAGCCCGGCTCTAGGGAACACTGAAGCTTTCTTT.